This T cell receptor (beta chain) was identified during a study of breast tumors, draining lymph nodes, adjacent tissues. The study, taken as a whole, reports: Tumor repertoires ranked between lymph nodes and nontumor tissue in diversity, with V and J gene preferences. Findings are consistent with lymph node origin and intratumoral expansion of most tumor T cells.

Unmatched junction bases numbered 4, after V lost 0 bases and J lost 2 bases. CDR1 and CDR2 from the germline V gene are SGHAT and FQNNGV. CDR3 length: 16 amino acids. Axillary draining lymph nodes of breast cancer patients supplied the node samples. Comment on this clonotype: Antigen specificity is unknown.

MiXCR, applied by TCRdb to the multiplex PCR reads, yields one record per CDR3 protein. The sample lists 200,000 or so distinct CDR3 sequences; roughly 31% were seen once. Sequencing used axillary lymph node tissue. The sequence came from a female donor with breast cancer. Some clones in this sample may be carry-over from other donors' samples. The chain has TRBV11-2 and TRBJ2-5, with 9 bases that match TRBD2. CDR3 region: CASSLDLLAGQETQYF. The CDR3 coding sequence is TGTGCCAGCAGCTTAGATTTGCTAGCGGGACAAGAGACCCAGTACTTC.